This passage covers 29 T cell receptor beta chains from one sample sequenced in a study of cytomegalovirus exposure and HLA in healthy donors. Measured with immunoSEQ multiplex PCR; TCRdb has only the in-frame clones, and not every one. Among 200,000 or so clones listed, roughly 82% were seen once. The sample was PBMCs. The receptor source for this set is a man aged 18 to 30 in good health and CMV-seropositive.

The chain combines TRBV9 with TRBJ1-3; TRBD1 is a possible D gene (5 bases). The V gene's germline CDR1 is SGDLS and CDR2 YYNGEE. V shed 2 bases and J shed 2 bases, with 8 bases lying between them. This CDR3 spans 14 amino acids. The CDR3 region is CASSVGGTGNTIYF. CDR3 nucleotide sequence: TGTGCCAGCAGCGTGGGGGGGACTGGAAACACCATATATTTT. Looking up the rest from reference TRBV9 and TRBJ1-3 gives the full variable domain: DSGVTQTPKHLITATGQRVTLRCSPRSGDLSVYWYQQSLDQGLQFLIQYYNGEERAKGNILERFSAQQFPDLHSELNLSSLELGDSALYFCASSVGGTGNTIYFGEGSWLTVV.

The genes are TRBV6-5 and TRBJ1-3, with D unresolved. The CDR3 runs 15 residues. V lost 0 bases and J 0 bases, leaving 6 bases between the germline ends. Germline CDR1 and CDR2: MNHEY and SVGAGI. The CDR3 DNA reads as TGTGCCAGCAGTTACTCGTTCTCCTCTGGAAACACCATATATTTT. Translating it yields CASSYSFSSGNTIYF.

The chain joins TRBV6-5 to TRBJ1-2, with D hard to call. The CDR3 sequence is 15 residues long. The ends were cut back, 0 bases at V and 2 bases at J, with 10 bases in the middle. CDR1 and CDR2 (germline): MNHEY, SVGAGI. The CDR3 reads CASSYSPRQNYGYTF. The DNA of the CDR3 is TGTGCCAGCAGTTACTCCCCGAGGCAGAACTATGGCTACACCTTC.

This chain links TRBV7-3 with TRBJ2-7, with 8 bases fitting TRBD1. The germline V gene encodes CDR1 SGHTA and CDR2 FQGTGA. The CDR3 loop spans 14 amino acids. V shed 5 bases and J 3 bases; nucleotides not matched to a gene: 6. The CDR3 spells CASSPTGTGYEQYF. In DNA, the CDR3 is TGTGCCAGCAGCCCCACCGGGACAGGCTACGAGCAGTACTTC. Combining the CDR3 with reference TRBV7-3 and TRBJ2-7 gives the whole variable domain GAGVSQTPSNKVTEKGKYVELRCDPISGHTALYWYRQSLGQGPEFLIYFQGTGAADDSGLPNDRFFAVRPEGSVSTLKIQRTERGDSAVYLCASSPTGTGYEQYFGPGTRLTVT.

The genes are TRBV15 and TRBJ1-2; TRBD1 aligns across 7 bases. V gave up 1 base and J gave up 6 bases; unmatched junction bases: 5. The CDR3 is 14 residues long. The germline V gene encodes CDR1 LNHNV and CDR2 YYDKDF (reference sequence). CDR3 in DNA: TGTGCCACCAGCAGAGGACTTACAGGGGATGGCTACACCTTC. Protein: CATSRGLTGDGYTF.

The chain joins TRBV7-3 to TRBJ2-2; 7 positions match TRBD2. Trimming at V came to 4 bases and at J to 0 bases, leaving 5 bases not matched to a gene. There are 16 residues in the CDR3. Germline CDR1 and CDR2: SGHTA and FQGTGA. Written as DNA, the CDR3 is TGTGCCAGCAGCTCCGGGGGGACTCCGAACACCGGGGAGCTGTTTTTT. Translation: CASSSGGTPNTGELFF.

The chain links TRBV4-1 to TRBJ2-7, with D possibly being TRBD1 (6 bases). CDR1 MGHRA and CDR2 YSYEKL come from the germline V gene. The CDR3 is 16 residues long. V lost 1 base and J 1 base, leaving 14 bases between the germline ends. CDR3 coding DNA: TGCGCCAGCAGCCAAGTCCCACGGGACAAGTCCTACGAGCAGTACTTC. It yields the protein CASSQVPRDKSYEQYF.

The rearrangement joins TRBV19 to TRBJ1-1; 8 bases map to TRBD1. This CDR3 region has 14 residues. Germline V gene sequence: CDR1 LNHDA, CDR2 SQIVND (reference sequence). J gave up 1 base and V 3 bases, and 1 base lay outside the gene matches. The CDR3 DNA reads as TGTGCCAGTAGTATCGGACAGGGGAACACTGAAGCTTTCTTT. Residues: CASSIGQGNTEAFF.

The V gene is TRBV5-5, the J gene TRBJ2-5; D gene unclear. Germline assignment: CDR1 SGHKS and CDR2 YYEKEE (reference sequence). The V gene lost 2 bases and the J gene lost 1 base, with 9 bases spanning the gap. This CDR3 region has 14 residues. The CDR3 spells CASSLGIAQETQYF. The CDR3 coding sequence is TGTGCCAGCAGCTTAGGAATAGCCCAAGAGACCCAGTACTTC.

J is TRBJ2-2 and V is TRBV30; D may be TRBD1 (5 bases). Trimming left V 2 bases short and J 4 bases short, with 8 bases between. The germline gives CDR1 GTSNPN, CDR2 SVGIG (reference sequence). The CDR3 is made up of 13 amino acids. Here the CDR3 DNA reads TGTGCCTGGAGTCAGGGATTCACCGGGGAGCTGTTTTTT. Residues: CAWSQGFTGELFF.

The chain joins TRBV7-9 to TRBJ1-5, with D possibly being TRBD1 (5 bases). The CDR3 consists of 14 residues. V was pared by 1 base and J by 7 bases, with 11 bases between. Per the germline V gene, CDR1 is SEHNR and CDR2 is FQNEAQ (reference sequence). The CDR3 region has the DNA TGTGCCAGCAGCTTAGGGGGCCAAGCACAGCCCCAGCATTTT. This codes for CASSLGGQAQPQHF.

The chain is built from TRBV7-3 and TRBJ2-2, with D possibly being TRBD2 (7 bases). The germline V gene has CDR1 SGHTA and CDR2 FQGTGA. Trimming stripped 5 bases from V and 0 bases from J, with 13 bases between. This CDR3 has 16 residues. The CDR3 loop is CASSTRGGANTGELFF. The CDR3 DNA follows: TGTGCCAGCAGCACACGAGGGGGGGCGAACACCGGGGAGCTGTTTTTT.

The chain is built from TRBV6-5 and TRBJ1-4; D not resolved. Trimming took off 8 bases at V and 3 bases at J, with 16 bases between the two ends. Germline CDR1 is MNHEY and CDR2 is SVGAGI. The CDR3 extends over 15 amino acids. This chain's CDR3 is CASPRLLGANEKLFF. The CDR3 region has the DNA TGTGCCAGCCCGAGGCTCCTCGGGGCTAATGAAAAACTGTTTTTT.

This clone has only one observation. This rearrangement joins TRBV5-1 to TRBJ2-1; perhaps TRBD2 as D (7 bases). V dropped 3 bases and J dropped 5 bases, with 12 bases sitting between them. The germline V gene encodes CDR1 SGHRS and CDR2 YFSETQ. The CDR3 is made up of 14 amino acids. CDR3 DNA: TGCGCCAGCAGCTGGGGGGGCTGGAACAATGAGCAGTTCTTC. Translating gives CASSWGGWNNEQFF. The full variable domain, in which reference TRBV5-1 and TRBJ2-1 provide the parts outside the CDR3, is KAGVTQTPRYLIKTRGQQVTLSCSPISGHRSVSWYQQTPGQGLQFLFEYFSETQRNKGNFPGRFSGRQFSNSRSEMNVSTLELGDSALYLCASSWGGWNNEQFFGPGTRLTVL.

This chain connects TRBV4-2 to TRBJ1-5; 7 nucleotides match TRBD1. Germline CDR1 reads LGHNA; CDR2 reads YNFKEQ. The ends lost 4 bases at V and 5 bases at J; junction bases unmatched: 5. CDR3 length: 14 residues. The CDR3 coding sequence is TGTGCCAGCAGCCCGCAGGGGGAGGATCAGCCCCAGCATTTT. Translated: CASSPQGEDQPQHF.

This rearrangement joins TRBV7-8 to TRBJ1-2; the match to TRBD1 covers 9 bases. Trimming at V came to 3 bases and at J to 3 bases, leaving 5 bases not matched to a gene. The CDR3 loop spans 15 amino acids. Germline lookup yields CDR1 SGHVS and CDR2 FQNEAQ. DNA of the CDR3: TGTGCCAGCAGCTTCCGGGACAGGGAGGACTATGGCTACACCTTC. This gives the protein CASSFRDREDYGYTF.

This clone was found many times. The rearrangement links TRBV11-2 to TRBJ2-7; the D is unclear. This CDR3 contains 15 residues. Trimming took 4 bases from V and 0 from J, leaving 13 bases between them. Germline V CDR1 and CDR2: SGHAT, FQNNGV. CDR3 sequence (DNA): TGTGCCAGCAGCTACGCCCTTGGGCCCTCCTACGAGCAGTACTTC. This codes for CASSYALGPSYEQYF. Full variable domain (remainder filled in from reference TRBV11-2 and TRBJ2-7): EAGVAQSPRYKIIEKRQSVAFWCNPISGHATLYWYQQILGQGPKLLIQFQNNGVVDDSQLPKDRFSAERLKGVDSTLKIQPAKLEDSAVYLCASSYALGPSYEQYFGPGTRLTVT.

The chain is built from TRBV5-6 and TRBJ2-7; D might be TRBD2 (5 bases). Germline-derived CDR1 and CDR2 are SGHDT and YYEEEE. Trimming shortened V by 4 bases and J by 7 bases, and 12 bases separated the two germline ends. The CDR3 runs 12 residues. DNA for the CDR3: TGTGCCAGCAGCCCTCTAGCCAGGGAGCAGTACTTC. Protein product: CASSPLAREQYF.

V is TRBV6-5 and J is TRBJ2-5; 9 positions match TRBD1. The CDR3 covers 14 residues. V lost 5 bases, J lost 8 bases, and 9 bases stayed unmatched. Germline lookup yields CDR1 MNHEY and CDR2 SVGAGI. CDR3 nucleotides: TGTGCCAGCAGTCCCCGGGACAGGGCTGGTACCCAGTACTTC. This encodes CASSPRDRAGTQYF.

The chain recombines TRBV20-1 with TRBJ2-2; D not resolved. Germline-derived CDR1 and CDR2 are DFQATT and SNEGSKA (reference sequence). CDR3 length: 10 amino acids. The CDR3: CGVGTGELFF. In DNA form, the CDR3 reads TGCGGAGTGGGCACCGGGGAGCTGTTTTTT.

The gene calls are TRBV6-5 and TRBJ1-3, with D unresolved. Between the trimmed V and J ends, which lost 0 bases and 0 bases, there was a span of 9 bases. The CDR3 has 16 residues. Per the germline V gene, CDR1 is MNHEY and CDR2 is SVGAGI. CDR3 sequence reads: CASSYSVASSGNTIYF. CDR3 sequence (DNA): TGTGCCAGCAGTTACTCGGTCGCGTCCTCTGGAAACACCATATATTTT.

This clone was recorded once. The V gene is TRBV5-4, the J gene TRBJ2-3; 7 positions match TRBD1. Germline assignment: CDR1 SGHNT and CDR2 YYREEE (reference sequence). V lost 4 bases, J lost 0 bases, and 5 bases stayed unmatched. The CDR3 is 15 amino acids. The CDR3 DNA reads TGTGCCAGCAGCCGACAGGGCCTCAGCACAGATACGCAGTATTTT. It specifies CASSRQGLSTDTQYF. Together with reference TRBV5-4 and TRBJ2-3, the CDR3 gives the full variable domain: ETGVTQSPTHLIKTRGQQVTLRCSSQSGHNTVSWYQQALGQGPQFIFQYYREEENGRGNFPPRFSGLQFPNYSSELNVNALELDDSALYLCASSRQGLSTDTQYFGPGTRLTVL.

This chain links TRBV28 with TRBJ1-1; D is ambiguous. The CDR3 loop spans 12 amino acids. Germline assignment: CDR1 MDHEN and CDR2 SYDVKM. V lost 3 bases and J lost 8, with 10 bases in between. The CDR3 loop is CASSLDGVEAFF. In DNA form, the CDR3 reads TGTGCCAGCAGTTTGGACGGGGTCGAAGCTTTCTTT.

This chain uses TRBV28 with TRBJ2-7, with TRBD2 identical over 15 bases. The CDR3 runs to 15 residues. The ends lost 7 bases at V and 6 bases at J; junction bases unmatched: 7. Germline V CDR1 and CDR2: MDHEN, SYDVKM. The CDR3 here is CASNGLAGGPGEQYF. The CDR3 DNA follows: TGTGCCAGCAACGGACTAGCGGGAGGGCCGGGCGAGCAGTACTTC.

V is TRBV28 and J is TRBJ2-2, with D uncertain. Trimming left V 2 bases short and J 4 bases short, with 8 bases between. The length of the CDR3 is 14 residues. Germline CDR1 and CDR2: MDHEN and SYDVKM. The CDR3 bases are TGTGCCAGCAGTTTAAAGTGGCCCACCGGGGAGCTGTTTTTT. Encoded protein: CASSLKWPTGELFF.

In this sample, this clone turned up a few times. The chain employs TRBV30 and TRBJ1-4, with 8 bases aligning to TRBD1. The CDR3 covers 13 residues. CDR1 is GTSNPN, CDR2 SVGIG, per germline (reference sequence). With 1 base clipped from V and 6 bases from J, the junction kept 1 base outside the gene matches. The CDR3 reads CAWSGTGYEKLFF. The CDR3 coding sequence is TGTGCCTGGAGTGGGACAGGGTATGAAAAACTGTTTTTT.

This clone was found once. This chain joins TRBV9 and TRBJ2-7, with D perhaps TRBD1 (6 bases). Germline V gene lookup returns CDR1 SGDLS and CDR2 YYNGEE. The CDR3 length is 13 residues. V shed 4 bases and J shed 0 bases, with 8 bases lying between them. CDR3 loop: CASSTGTSYEQYF. CDR3 DNA sequence: TGTGCCAGCAGCACAGGGACCTCCTACGAGCAGTACTTC.

A remark on this clone: Other DNA sequences from this sample encode an identical CDR3 as well. V gene TRBV19 combines with J gene TRBJ1-2, with 9 bases matching TRBD1. This CDR3 has 15 amino acids. The trim removed 4 bases at V and 2 bases at J, leaving 5 bases unmatched. Germline V lookup: CDR1 LNHDA, CDR2 SQIVND (reference sequence). CDR3 in amino acids: CASSTPGTGNYGYTF. The CDR3 DNA sequence: TGTGCCAGTAGTACCCCCGGGACAGGGAACTATGGCTACACCTTC. Complete variable domain (other parts from reference TRBV19 and TRBJ1-2): DGGITQSPKYLFRKEGQNVTLSCEQNLNHDAMYWYRQDPGQGLRLIYYSQIVNDFQKGDIAEGYSVSREKKESFPLTVTSAQKNPTAFYLCASSTPGTGNYGYTFGSGTRLTVV.

This clone has a count of ten or more. The DNA of the CDR3 is TGTGCCAGCAGTGACGGGGGACTAGCGGGGTCAGATACGCAGTATTTT. Encoded protein: CASSDGGLAGSDTQYF. V is TRBV6-4 and J is TRBJ2-3; 13 nucleotides line up with TRBD2. This CDR3 spans 16 amino acids. The germline V gene has CDR1 MRHNA and CDR2 SNTAGT. Trimming cost V 2 bases and J 4 bases; bases outside gene matches: 3.